A single sample gave rise to the 29 T cell receptor beta chains below, sequenced in a study of vaccination effects on CD4 cells after COVID-19. For these receptors, no antigen is known. Before sequencing took place, the ViraFEST assay used viral peptide pools to expand antigen-specific CD4+ T cells. Subsequent to 10 days of culture, CD4+ T cells were isolated. Either the mRNA-1273 or the BNT162b2 vaccine was given to participants as two doses. Sequenced by immunoSEQ multiplex PCR; TCRdb stores in-frame clones only, minus some. The sample yields roughly 56,000 clones, less than 80% seen once. Sample: CD4+ T cells from PBMCs cultured with HCoV-229E spike peptides, taken after COVID-19 vaccination. These receptors came from a human donor who received a COVID-19 vaccine.

This rearrangement joins TRBV29-1 to TRBJ1-1, with 8 bases that match TRBD1. V lost 4 bases to trimming and J lost 4 bases; unmatched junction nucleotides: 8. This CDR3 has 14 amino acids. The germline V gene encodes CDR1 SQVTM and CDR2 ANQGSEA. The CDR3 region is CSVGHGQGGTEAFF. Here the CDR3 DNA reads TGCAGCGTTGGCCACGGACAGGGAGGCACTGAAGCTTTCTTT.

With regard to this clone: It is unclear where the CDR3 begins or ends on the DNA, so no DNA is shown, and the CDR3 is as TCRdb lists it. The rearrangement uses TRBV21-1 and TRBJ1-1. TRBV21-1 is a documented pseudogene. The CDR3 contains 19 residues when both ends are counted. The CDR3 reads CASSKVWADGTAGSTEAFF.

This chain connects TRBV24-1 to TRBJ2-6, with D possibly called TRBD1 or TRBD2 (5 bases each). V shed 7 bases and J shed 2 bases, with 11 bases lying between them. The CDR3 runs to 15 residues. Germline values: CDR1 KGHDR, CDR2 SFDVKD. The DNA for the CDR3 is TGTGCCACCAGGGGGACGGAGACTGGGGCCAACGTCCTGACTTTC. Translation gives CATRGTETGANVLTF.

The chain uses TRBV27 and TRBJ2-2; D unclear. The CDR3 contains 15 residues. V gave up 7 bases and J gave up 4 bases, with 16 bases separating them. Germline values: CDR1 MNHEY, CDR2 SMNVEV (reference sequence). DNA of the CDR3: TGTGCCAGCACCAACCCGAGTTTAGGCACCGGGGAGCTGTTTTTT. Translation: CASTNPSLGTGELFF.

This rearrangement joins TRBV3-1 (or the pseudogene TRBV3-2) to TRBJ1-2, with 10 bases fitting TRBD1. The germline V gene has CDR1 LGHDT and CDR2 YNNKEL (reference sequence). V was pared by 1 base and J by 6 bases, with 2 bases of the junction left unmatched. The CDR3 runs 14 residues. CDR3 sequence (DNA): TGTGCCAGCAGCCAAGCCGGGACAGGGGATGGCTACACCTTC. This translates into CASSQAGTGDGYTF.

This chain connects TRBV9 to TRBJ2-2; D is uncertain. V shed 1 base and J shed 7 bases, with 5 bases lying between them. The length of the CDR3 is 12 residues. Germline CDR1 and CDR2: SGDLS and YYNGEE. The CDR3 sequence: CASSVNLGELFF. The CDR3 nucleotides read TGTGCCAGCAGCGTAAATCTCGGGGAGCTGTTTTTT.

This rearrangement joins TRBV28 to TRBJ1-1; D is ambiguous. Germline V lookup: CDR1 MDHEN, CDR2 SYDVKM. V was clipped by 2 bases and J by 10 bases, with 17 bases between them. CDR3 length: 14 residues. The CDR3 nucleotides read TGTGCCAGCAGTTTAATTGGTTCCGCCGTCGGAGCTTTCTTT. Its translation: CASSLIGSAVGAFF. The full variable domain, in which reference TRBV28 and TRBJ1-1 provide the parts outside the CDR3, is DVKVTQSSRYLVKRTGEKVFLECVQDMDHENMFWYRQDPGLGLRLIYFSYDVKMKEKGDIPEGYSVSREKKERFSLILESASTNQTSMYLCASSLIGSAVGAFFGQGTRLTVV.

The chain uses TRBV6-2 or TRBV6-3 and TRBJ1-6; D is perhaps TRBD1 (5 bases). Germline V gene sequence: CDR1 MNHEY, CDR2 SVGEGT. The CDR3 covers 19 residues. The V end was cut by 1 base, the J end by 4 bases, with 20 bases between. Written as DNA, the CDR3 is TGTGCCAGCAGTTACTTACAAGGGGCCGGGACGGATTATAATTCACCCCTCCACTTT. Encoded protein: CASSYLQGAGTDYNSPLHF.

The rearrangement uses TRBV29-1 and TRBJ2-1, with TRBD1 as a possible D gene (6 bases). The CDR3 contains 13 residues. Germline CDR1 and CDR2: SQVTM and ANQGSEA. With 7 bases removed from V and 3 bases from J, the gap between germline ends came to 13 bases. This CDR3 reads CSARTDIYNEQFF. Written as DNA, the CDR3 is TGCAGCGCCCGGACAGATATCTACAATGAGCAGTTCTTC.

The gene calls are TRBV14 and TRBJ1-2; D gene unclear. V was cut by 1 base and J by 8 bases, with 11 bases left in between. The CDR3 is made up of 13 amino acids. Germline V lookup: CDR1 SGHDN, CDR2 FVKESK. CDR3 DNA: TGTGCCAGCAGCCAAGTCAGGCAAGGGGGCTACACCTTC. It translates to CASSQVRQGGYTF.

This chain links TRBV28 with TRBJ1-2, with 7 bases matching TRBD1. V gave up 2 bases and J gave up 5 bases; unmatched junction bases: 8. The CDR3 extends over 15 amino acids. Per the germline V gene, CDR1 is MDHEN and CDR2 is SYDVKM. The CDR3 sequence: CASSLLEGAGYGYTF. In DNA, the CDR3 is TGTGCCAGCAGTTTACTTGAGGGGGCTGGGTATGGCTACACCTTC.

V and J are TRBV7-9 and TRBJ1-1; D remains unclear. V shed 5 bases and J shed 1 base, with 11 bases lying between them. CDR1 and CDR2 (germline): SEHNR, FQNEAQ (reference sequence). The CDR3 is 14 residues long. CDR3 nucleotide sequence: TGTGCCAGCAGCGCGATCGCAGAGAACACTGAAGCTTTCTTT. It translates to CASSAIAENTEAFF. The whole variable domain, filled in from reference TRBV7-9 and TRBJ1-1, reads DTGVSQNPRHKITKRGQNVTFRCDPISEHNRLYWYRQTLGQGPEFLTYFQNEAQLEKSRLLSDRFSAERPKGSFSTLEIQRTEQGDSAMYLCASSAIAENTEAFFGQGTRLTVV.

The chain is built from TRBV10-3 and TRBJ2-5; 7 positions agree with TRBD2. There are 16 residues in the CDR3. V was clipped by 4 bases and J by 3 bases; unmatched bases: 11. Germline V CDR1 and CDR2: ENHRY, SYGVKD. The CDR3 sequence is CAISVGISGEEETQYF. The CDR3 DNA reads TGTGCCATCAGTGTCGGAATCAGCGGGGAGGAAGAGACCCAGTACTTC.

This clone was counted a few times. The chain uses TRBV9 and TRBJ2-5, with TRBD2 identical over 7 bases. J gave up 2 bases and V 0 bases, and 7 bases lay outside the gene matches. From germline, CDR1 is SGDLS and CDR2 YYNGEE. This CDR3 is built from 16 residues. As DNA, the CDR3 is TGTGCCAGCAGCGTAGGCGTTGGGGGGGGGCAAGAGACCCAGTACTTC. Protein: CASSVGVGGGQETQYF.

The chain employs TRBV5-8 and TRBJ2-3, with D uncertain. The germline V gene encodes CDR1 SGHTS and CDR2 YDEGEE. CDR3 length: 15 amino acids. V was shortened by 8 bases and J by 0 bases, with 16 bases between the two germline ends. CDR3 in amino acids: CASPSGLQSTDTQYF. For the CDR3, the DNA is TGTGCCAGTCCGTCGGGCCTCCAGAGCACAGATACGCAGTATTTT.

This clone was found once. The V and J genes are TRBV2 and TRBJ2-1, with a weak D call TRBD1 (6 bases). V was clipped by 10 bases and J by 2 bases, with 15 bases between them. Germline V lookup: CDR1 SNHLY, CDR2 FYNNEI. The CDR3 is 14 amino acids. CDR3 DNA: TGTGCCATAGGCCGGGACAATCCCTACAATGAGCAGTTCTTC. Its protein product is CAIGRDNPYNEQFF.

V is TRBV27 and J is TRBJ2-2; possible D gene TRBD2, 6 bases. CDR1 is MNHEY and CDR2 is SMNVEV in the germline V gene (reference sequence). The CDR3 is made up of 14 amino acids. Trimming left V 8 bases short and J 7 bases short, with 17 bases between. The CDR3 sequence is CASAPGRGGGELFF. For the CDR3, the DNA is TGTGCCAGCGCGCCGGGACGGGGAGGCGGGGAGCTGTTTTTT.

In this sample, this clone turned up once. The rearrangement joins TRBV5-1 to TRBJ2-6, with 8 positions matching TRBD1. V shed 4 bases, J shed 0 bases, and the junction held 3 bases outside the gene matches. The germline V gene has CDR1 SGHRS and CDR2 YFSETQ. This CDR3 has 16 residues. In DNA, the CDR3 is TGCGCCAGCAGCCCAGGGGGCCACTCTGGGGCCAACGTCCTGACTTTC. This encodes CASSPGGHSGANVLTF.

The chain uses TRBV5-1 and TRBJ2-2; TRBD1 matches 10 bases. The CDR3 contains 14 residues. Per the germline V gene, CDR1 is SGHRS and CDR2 is YFSETQ. With V trimmed by 4 bases and J by 7 bases, 4 bases remained unmatched. CDR3 in amino acids: CASSRQGANGELFF. The CDR3 bases are TGCGCCAGCAGCCGACAGGGGGCCAACGGGGAGCTGTTTTTT.

The rearrangement uses TRBV30 and TRBJ1-1; D ambiguous. Between the trimmed V and J ends, which lost 1 base and 6 bases, there was a span of 15 bases. CDR1 and CDR2 from the germline V gene are GTSNPN and SVGIG (reference sequence). The CDR3 is made up of 14 amino acids. This chain's CDR3 is CAWSATAGGAEAFF. As DNA, the CDR3 is TGTGCCTGGAGTGCCACAGCGGGTGGCGCTGAAGCTTTCTTT. The full variable domain, in which reference TRBV30 and TRBJ1-1 provide the parts outside the CDR3, is SQTIHQWPATLVQPVGSPLSLECTVEGTSNPNLYWYRQAAGRGLQLLFYSVGIGQISSEVPQNLSASRPQDRQFILSSKKLLLSDSGFYLCAWSATAGGAEAFFGQGTRLTVV.

The chain couples TRBV10-3 to TRBJ2-1, with 9 bases that match TRBD1. This CDR3 comprises 13 residues. V lost 6 bases and J lost 8; bases outside the gene matches: 5. In germline, CDR1 is ENHRY, CDR2 SYGVKD. The CDR3 region is CAISRDRDDEQFF. The DNA for the CDR3 is TGTGCCATCAGCCGGGACAGGGACGATGAGCAGTTCTTC.

This CDR3 reads CASSRGAGTANYGYTF. The CDR3 nucleotides read TGTGCCAGCAGCCGTGGGGCGGGGACCGCTAACTATGGCTACACCTTC. The V call is TRBV5-4, the J call TRBJ1-2; TRBD1 is a possible D gene (5 bases). Trimming removed 4 bases at V and 0 bases at J, with 16 bases between. The CDR3 sequence is 16 residues long. Germline CDR1 reads SGHNT; CDR2 reads YYREEE (reference sequence).

CDR3 coding DNA: TGTGCCTGGAGTACACTTAGCGGGGGAATCAATGAGCAGTTCTTC. It specifies CAWSTLSGGINEQFF. The rearrangement uses TRBV30 and TRBJ2-1; TRBD2 aligns across 9 bases. V lost 2 bases and J lost 6; bases outside the gene matches: 8. Germline CDR1 and CDR2: GTSNPN and SVGIG (reference sequence). This CDR3 spans 15 amino acids.

J is TRBJ1-2 and V is TRBV5-4, with TRBD1 matching over 9 bases. Trimming cost V 3 bases and J 1 base; bases outside gene matches: 4. The CDR3 totals 15 residues. Germline V CDR1 and CDR2: SGHNT, YYREEE (reference sequence). The CDR3: CASSSRTGDNYGYTF. The CDR3, as DNA: TGTGCCAGCAGCTCCCGGACAGGGGATAACTATGGCTACACCTTC.

V and J are TRBV4-3 and TRBJ2-1, with D tentatively TRBD2 (6 bases). V was pared by 4 bases and J by 3 bases, with 10 bases between. CDR3 length: 14 residues. CDR1 and CDR2 from the germline V gene are LGHNA and YSLEER. The CDR3 DNA is TGCGCCAGCAGCCGCCCGGGGGTCTACAATGAGCAGTTCTTC. Translating it yields CASSRPGVYNEQFF.

V and J are TRBV21-1 and TRBJ2-7; whether TRBD1, the table's D call, matches the DNA was not checked. TRBV21-1 has pseudogene status. The CDR3 loop spans 12 amino acids. CDR3 amino acids: CASSIRQGGQYV. The CDR3 DNA is TGTGCCAGCAGCATTCGACAGGGCGGGCAGTACGTC.

The chain couples TRBV7-6 to TRBJ1-3; TRBD1 matches 7 bases. Trimming removed 1 base from V and 6 bases from J; junction bases left unmatched: 6. CDR1 and CDR2 (germline): SGHVS, FNYEAQ. The CDR3 extends over 15 amino acids. CDR3 sequence: CASSLGAGGVNTIYF. The CDR3 region has the DNA TGTGCCAGCAGCTTAGGAGCAGGGGGAGTAAACACCATATATTTT.

This rearrangement joins TRBV29-1 to TRBJ2-3, with 9 bases lining up with TRBD2. This CDR3 has 15 amino acids. CDR1 is SQVTM, CDR2 ANQGSEA, per germline. After removal of 4 bases from V and 4 bases from J, the junction contained 9 bases not matched to a gene. This chain's CDR3 is CSVARERGVSDTQYF. The DNA for the CDR3 is TGCAGCGTTGCCAGGGAGCGGGGGGTTTCAGATACGCAGTATTTT.

The V call is TRBV5-4, the J call TRBJ1-6, with no clear D. Germline values: CDR1 SGHNT, CDR2 YYREEE (reference sequence). V was trimmed by 0 bases and J by 7 bases, leaving 5 bases between them. The CDR3 has 13 amino acids. The CDR3 nucleotides read TGTGCCAGCAGCTTGGGGGGAAATTCACCCCTCCACTTT. Translating gives CASSLGGNSPLHF. Using reference TRBV5-4 and TRBJ1-6 for the parts outside the CDR3, the full variable domain is ETGVTQSPTHLIKTRGQQVTLRCSSQSGHNTVSWYQQALGQGPQFIFQYYREEENGRGNFPPRFSGLQFPNYSSELNVNALELDDSALYLCASSLGGNSPLHFGNGTRLTVT.